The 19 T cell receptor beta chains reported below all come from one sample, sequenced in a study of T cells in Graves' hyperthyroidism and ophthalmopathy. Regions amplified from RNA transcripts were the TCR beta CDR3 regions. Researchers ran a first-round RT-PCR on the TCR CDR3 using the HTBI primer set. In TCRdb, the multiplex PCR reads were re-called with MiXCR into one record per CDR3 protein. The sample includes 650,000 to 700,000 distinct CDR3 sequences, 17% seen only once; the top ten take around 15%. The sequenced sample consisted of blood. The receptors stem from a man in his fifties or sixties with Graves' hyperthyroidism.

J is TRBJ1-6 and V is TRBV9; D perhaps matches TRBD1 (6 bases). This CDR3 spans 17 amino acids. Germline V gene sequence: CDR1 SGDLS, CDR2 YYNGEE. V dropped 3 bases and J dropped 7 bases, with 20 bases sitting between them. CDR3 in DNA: TGTGCCAGCAGCGGAGGGGACATGGGGGTGACGAATTCACCCCTCCACTTT. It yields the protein CASSGGDMGVTNSPLHF.

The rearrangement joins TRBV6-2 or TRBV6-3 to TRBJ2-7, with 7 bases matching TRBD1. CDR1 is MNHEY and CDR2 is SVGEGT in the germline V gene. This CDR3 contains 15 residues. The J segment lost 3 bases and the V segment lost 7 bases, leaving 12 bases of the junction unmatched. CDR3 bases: TGTGCCAGCACCCTGGACAGGCCAGGCTTCTACGAGCAGTACTTC. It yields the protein CASTLDRPGFYEQYF.

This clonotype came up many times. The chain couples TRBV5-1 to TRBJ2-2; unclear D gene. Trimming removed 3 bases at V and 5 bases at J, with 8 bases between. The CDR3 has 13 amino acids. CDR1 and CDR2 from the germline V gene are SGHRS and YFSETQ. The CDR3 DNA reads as TGCGCCAGCAGCTCCGTTCCTACCGGGGAGCTGTTTTTT. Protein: CASSSVPTGELFF.

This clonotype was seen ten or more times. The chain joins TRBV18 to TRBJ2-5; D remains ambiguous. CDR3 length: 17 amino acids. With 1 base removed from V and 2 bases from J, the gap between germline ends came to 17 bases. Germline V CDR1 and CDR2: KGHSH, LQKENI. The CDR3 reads CASSPLPSMPVQETQYF. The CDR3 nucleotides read TGTGCCAGCTCACCACTGCCCTCGATGCCTGTACAAGAGACCCAGTACTTC. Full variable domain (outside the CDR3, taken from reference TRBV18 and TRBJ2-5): NAGVMQNPRHLVRRRGQEARLRCSPMKGHSHVYWYRQLPEEGLKFMVYLQKENIIDESGMPKERFSAEFPKEGPSILRIQQVVRGDSAAYFCASSPLPSMPVQETQYFGPGTRLLVL.

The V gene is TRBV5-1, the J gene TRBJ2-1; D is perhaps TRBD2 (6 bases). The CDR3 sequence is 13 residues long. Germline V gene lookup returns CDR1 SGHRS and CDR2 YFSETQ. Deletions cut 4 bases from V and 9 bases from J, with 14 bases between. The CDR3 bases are TGCGCCAGCAGCCCGCGGGGCAACATTGAGCAGTTCTTC. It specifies CASSPRGNIEQFF.

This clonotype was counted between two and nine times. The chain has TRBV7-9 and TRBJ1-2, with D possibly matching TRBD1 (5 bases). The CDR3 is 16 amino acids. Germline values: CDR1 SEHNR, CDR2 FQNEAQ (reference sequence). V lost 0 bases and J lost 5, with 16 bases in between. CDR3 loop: CASSLALGQAAYGYTF. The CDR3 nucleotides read TGTGCCAGCAGCTTAGCGCTGGGGCAGGCGGCGTATGGCTACACCTTC.

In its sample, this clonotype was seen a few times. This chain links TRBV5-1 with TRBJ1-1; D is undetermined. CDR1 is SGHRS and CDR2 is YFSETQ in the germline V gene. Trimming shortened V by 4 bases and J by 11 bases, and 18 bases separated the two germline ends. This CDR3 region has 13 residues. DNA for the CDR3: TGCGCCAGCAGCCCCGGGGAGCTCGAGTCCGCTTTCTTT. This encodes CASSPGELESAFF.

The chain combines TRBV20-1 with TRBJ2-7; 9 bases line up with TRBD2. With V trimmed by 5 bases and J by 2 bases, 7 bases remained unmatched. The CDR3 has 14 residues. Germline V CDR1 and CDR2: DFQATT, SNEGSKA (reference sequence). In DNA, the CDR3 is TGCAGTGCTCGGACTAGCGCAAGAGCCTACGAGCAGTACTTC. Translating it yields CSARTSARAYEQYF.

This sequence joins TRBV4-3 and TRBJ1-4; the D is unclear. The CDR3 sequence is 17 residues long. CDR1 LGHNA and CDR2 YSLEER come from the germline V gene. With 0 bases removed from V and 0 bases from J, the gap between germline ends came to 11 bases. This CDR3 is CASSQDTRTATNEKLFF. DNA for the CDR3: TGCGCCAGCAGCCAAGATACAAGGACTGCAACTAATGAAAAACTGTTTTTT.

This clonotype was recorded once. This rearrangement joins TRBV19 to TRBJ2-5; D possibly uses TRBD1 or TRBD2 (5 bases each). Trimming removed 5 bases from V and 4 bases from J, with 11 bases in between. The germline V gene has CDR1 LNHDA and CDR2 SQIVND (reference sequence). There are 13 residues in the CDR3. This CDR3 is CASSPEGRETQYF. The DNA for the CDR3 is TGTGCCAGTAGTCCAGAGGGGCGAGAGACCCAGTACTTC. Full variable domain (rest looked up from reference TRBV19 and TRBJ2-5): DGGITQSPKYLFRKEGQNVTLSCEQNLNHDAMYWYRQDPGQGLRLIYYSQIVNDFQKGDIAEGYSVSREKKESFPLTVTSAQKNPTAFYLCASSPEGRETQYFGPGTRLLVL.

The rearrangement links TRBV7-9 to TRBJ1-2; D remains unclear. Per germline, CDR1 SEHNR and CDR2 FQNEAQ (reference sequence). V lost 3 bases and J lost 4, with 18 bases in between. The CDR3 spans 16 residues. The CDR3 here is CASSFTDTVGVYGYTF. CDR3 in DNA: TGTGCCAGCAGCTTTACAGACACCGTTGGGGTCTATGGCTACACCTTC.

The CDR3 region is CASSSLAGPQETQYF. Written as DNA, the CDR3 is TGCGCCAGCAGTTCCCTAGCGGGACCCCAAGAGACCCAGTACTTC. The chain uses TRBV4-1 and TRBJ2-5; 9 positions agree with TRBD2. Germline V gene lookup returns CDR1 MGHRA and CDR2 YSYEKL. The CDR3 is made up of 15 amino acids. V gave up 6 bases and J gave up 1 base; unmatched junction bases: 6.

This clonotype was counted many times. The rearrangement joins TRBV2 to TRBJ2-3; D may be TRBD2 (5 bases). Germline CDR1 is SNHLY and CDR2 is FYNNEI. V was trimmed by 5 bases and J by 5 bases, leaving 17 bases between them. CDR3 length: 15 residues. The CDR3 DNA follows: TGTGCCAGCAGTAGTAACCGGGAAAAGGGAGATACGCAGTATTTT. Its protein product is CASSSNREKGDTQYF.

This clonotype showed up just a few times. CDR3 residues: CTWTRSNTEAFF. In DNA form, the CDR3 reads TGCACCTGGACGCGATCGAACACTGAAGCTTTCTTT. The V gene is TRBV20-1, the J gene TRBJ1-1; no clear D. The CDR3 covers 12 residues. In germline, CDR1 is DFQATT, CDR2 SNEGSKA (reference sequence).

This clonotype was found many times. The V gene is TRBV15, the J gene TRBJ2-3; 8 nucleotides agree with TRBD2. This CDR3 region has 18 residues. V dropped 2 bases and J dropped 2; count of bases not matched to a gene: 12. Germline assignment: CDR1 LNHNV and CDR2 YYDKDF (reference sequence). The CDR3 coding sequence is TGTGCCACCAGCAGATCTGCGGGAGGCCATCCCATCACAGATACGCAGTATTTT. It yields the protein CATSRSAGGHPITDTQYF.

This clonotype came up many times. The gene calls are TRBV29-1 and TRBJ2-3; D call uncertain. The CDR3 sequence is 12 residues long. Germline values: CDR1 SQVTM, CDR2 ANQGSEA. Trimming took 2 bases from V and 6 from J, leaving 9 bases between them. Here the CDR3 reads CSVEYLDDTQYF. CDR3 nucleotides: TGCAGCGTTGAATACCTCGACGATACGCAGTATTTT.

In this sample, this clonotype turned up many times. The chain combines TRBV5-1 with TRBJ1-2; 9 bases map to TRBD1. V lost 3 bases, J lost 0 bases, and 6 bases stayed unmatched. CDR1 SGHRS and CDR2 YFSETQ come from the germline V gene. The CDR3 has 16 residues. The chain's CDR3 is CASSSGTGIANYGYTF. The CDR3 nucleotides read TGCGCCAGCAGCTCCGGGACAGGGATCGCTAACTATGGCTACACCTTC. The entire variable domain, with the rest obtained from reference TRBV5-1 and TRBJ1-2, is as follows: KAGVTQTPRYLIKTRGQQVTLSCSPISGHRSVSWYQQTPGQGLQFLFEYFSETQRNKGNFPGRFSGRQFSNSRSEMNVSTLELGDSALYLCASSSGTGIANYGYTFGSGTRLTVV.

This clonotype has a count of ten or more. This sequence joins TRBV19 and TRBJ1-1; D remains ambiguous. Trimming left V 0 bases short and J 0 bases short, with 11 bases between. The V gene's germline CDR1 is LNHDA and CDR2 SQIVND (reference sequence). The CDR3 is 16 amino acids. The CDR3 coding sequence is TGTGCCAGTAGTATAGATCACGGTATCATGAACACTGAAGCTTTCTTT. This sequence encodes CASSIDHGIMNTEAFF.

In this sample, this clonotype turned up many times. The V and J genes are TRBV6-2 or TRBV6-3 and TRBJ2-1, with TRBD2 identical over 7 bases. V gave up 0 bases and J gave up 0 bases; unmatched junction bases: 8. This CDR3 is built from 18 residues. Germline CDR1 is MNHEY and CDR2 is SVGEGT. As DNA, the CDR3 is TGTGCCAGCAGTTACTCTAGCGGGTTGGCAAGCTCCTACAATGAGCAGTTCTTC. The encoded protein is CASSYSSGLASSYNEQFF.